This entry features one T cell receptor beta chain sequence. This sample was included in a study of T-cell reconstitution after alpha-beta-depleted transplantation in children. This CDR3 region has 15 residues. Germline V CDR1 and CDR2: DFQATT, SNEGSKA (reference sequence). Trimming removed 0 bases at V and 5 bases at J, with 11 bases between. Preparation of the TCRbeta library used unique molecular identifiers. TCRdb analysed the PCR reads with MiXCR anew, one entry per CDR3 protein. The sample lists just under 550,000 distinct CDR3 sequences, around 20% occurring once. The rearrangement joins TRBV20-1 to TRBJ1-6; maybe TRBD1 (5 bases). The sequences come from PBMCs from the stem cell graft donor, collected from the stem cell graft. The receptor was isolated from a human donor who donated a stem cell graft to a child with acute lymphoblastic leukemia. CDR3 region: CSARDRAYNNSPLHF. The CDR3 DNA reads TGCAGTGCTAGAGACAGGGCCTATAATAATTCACCCCTCCACTTT.